This T cell receptor beta chain comes out of a study of CD8 T cells in Susac syndrome. Per germline, CDR1 MDHEN and CDR2 SYDVKM. The V end was cut by 3 bases, the J end by 0 bases, with 12 bases between. The CDR3 length is 16 residues. RNA in amounts of roughly 0.5 to 1 ug was reverse transcribed with random hexamers. Using its own MiXCR run on the immunoSEQ multiplex PCR reads, TCRdb lists one record per CDR3 protein. The sample includes some 100,000 distinct CDR3 sequences, around 90% seen only once; the top ten take roughly 0.12%. The sample comprised CD8+ T cells from PBMCs. The chain is built from TRBV28 and TRBJ2-1, with D possibly being TRBD1 (5 bases). The TCR comes from a human donor in good health. CDR3 sequence reads: CASSFDSSLSYNEQFF. The CDR3 DNA sequence: TGTGCCAGCAGTTTTGACAGCTCACTCTCCTACAATGAGCAGTTCTTC.